Presented here are 11 T cell receptor beta chains from one specimen sequenced in a study of human T cells and chemical hapten exposure (dated by TCRdb to about 2021). The sample's time point, from its label and the paper: patch test 1, 2 weeks after DPC sensitization. In light of the paper, this sample's treatment or condition label describes: therapeutic diphenylcyclopropenone sensitization with weekly scalp DPC. Library preparation was by RACE. TCRdb records NextSeq 500 as the sequencer. TCRdb redid the processing of the public reads, applying fastp at Q25 and MiXCR, and retained in-frame beta chains. Duplicate CDR3 protein sequences are folded into a single record with the most common DNA and genes. The table for this sample lists 70,000 to 75,000 distinct CDR3 sequences; approximately 35% of them were counted only once. The ten largest clones capture nearly 9% of the sample. Sequenced here: whole blood, sampled in connection with sensitization to the hapten diphenylcyclopropenone (DPC). These receptors came from a man aged 35 to 55 with alopecia areata. Some clones in this sample may be carry-over from other donors' samples.

V usage is TRBV5-1 and J usage is TRBJ1-3; D not resolved. Looked up from germline, CDR1 is SGHRS and CDR2 is YFSETQ. Trimming shortened V by 0 bases and J by 0 bases, and 10 bases separated the two germline ends. The CDR3 sequence is 16 residues long. The CDR3 DNA is TGCGCCAGCAGCTTGGAGGCTTCCGTCTCTGGAAACACCATATATTTT. It codes for CASSLEASVSGNTIYF.

In this sample, this clonotype turned up a few times. This sequence joins TRBV2 and TRBJ2-7; D may match TRBD1 or TRBD2 (6 bases each). CDR1 is SNHLY and CDR2 is FYNNEI in the germline V gene. CDR3 length: 13 residues. V dropped 6 bases and J dropped 3 bases, with 12 bases sitting between them. The CDR3 DNA is TGTGCCAGCAGCCCAAGGGGGGACTACGAGCAGTACTTC. Translating it yields CASSPRGDYEQYF.

This clonotype was counted a single time. The rearrangement links TRBV28 to TRBJ2-7; D gene ambiguous. The CDR3 extends over 13 amino acids. Germline V lookup: CDR1 MDHEN, CDR2 SYDVKM. The V end was cut by 3 bases, the J end by 0 bases, with 6 bases between. CDR3: CASSFANSYEQYF. The CDR3 DNA reads TGTGCCAGCAGTTTCGCTAACTCCTACGAGCAGTACTTC.

The rearrangement uses TRBV3-1 and TRBJ1-2, with D possibly matching TRBD1 (5 bases). Trimming took 1 base from V and 5 from J, leaving 8 bases between them. This CDR3 comprises 13 residues. Germline V gives CDR1 LGHDT, CDR2 YNNKEL (reference sequence). CDR3 amino acids: CASSQVGGYGYTF. DNA of the CDR3: TGTGCCAGCAGCCAAGTTGGGGGATATGGCTACACCTTC.

In DNA form, the CDR3 reads TGTGCCAGCAGTCGGGGAGGCTTCACAGATACGCAGTATTTT. It encodes CASSRGGFTDTQYF. The chain couples TRBV27 to TRBJ2-3, with D perhaps matching TRBD2 (6 bases). The CDR3 is 14 amino acids. V lost 5 bases to trimming and J lost 2 bases, with 11 bases between them. The V gene's germline CDR1 is MNHEY and CDR2 SMNVEV (reference sequence).

V gene TRBV3-1 combines with J gene TRBJ2-7, with 13 bases identical to TRBD2. V was clipped by 0 bases and J by 6 bases; unmatched bases: 5. CDR1 and CDR2 from the germline V gene are LGHDT and YNNKEL (reference sequence). The CDR3 is 16 residues long. The CDR3 sequence is CASSQDSLAGGFEQYF. In nucleotides, the CDR3 is TGTGCCAGCAGCCAAGACTCACTAGCGGGAGGGTTCGAGCAGTACTTC.

This clonotype appeared a single time. This chain links TRBV7-9 with TRBJ2-7; 7 bases line up with TRBD1. The CDR3 totals 16 residues. Unmatched junction bases numbered 13, after V lost 5 bases and J lost 3 bases. In germline, CDR1 is SEHNR, CDR2 FQNEAQ (reference sequence). CDR3 residues: CASSPALGRGYYEQYF. Written as DNA, the CDR3 is TGTGCCAGCAGCCCAGCGCTCGGCAGGGGGTACTACGAGCAGTACTTC. Together with reference TRBV7-9 and TRBJ2-7, the CDR3 gives the full variable domain: DTGVSQNPRHKITKRGQNVTFRCDPISEHNRLYWYRQTLGQGPEFLTYFQNEAQLEKSRLLSDRFSAERPKGSFSTLEIQRTEQGDSAMYLCASSPALGRGYYEQYFGPGTRLTVT.

The chain couples TRBV7-9 to TRBJ2-1, with D possibly being TRBD1 or TRBD2 (5 bases each). The germline V gene has CDR1 SEHNR and CDR2 FQNEAQ (reference sequence). The CDR3 extends over 15 amino acids. The germline V and J ends were trimmed by 2 bases and 4 bases, with 12 bases remaining between them. The chain's CDR3 is CASSLSLDSYNEQFF. CDR3 in DNA: TGTGCCAGCAGCTTATCACTAGACAGTTACAATGAGCAGTTCTTC.

The chain joins TRBV12-3 or TRBV12-4 to TRBJ2-5; D is perhaps TRBD1 (6 bases). CDR3 length: 13 amino acids. Trimming took 6 bases from V and 3 from J, leaving 11 bases between them. CDR3 DNA sequence: TGTGCCAGCAGACTCGGGACAAAAGAGACCCAGTACTTC. Translation: CASRLGTKETQYF.

This rearrangement joins TRBV6-5 to TRBJ2-7; TRBD2 aligns across 12 bases. The CDR3 loop spans 15 amino acids. After removal of 7 bases from V and 10 bases from J, the junction contained 14 bases not matched to a gene. CDR1 and CDR2 from the germline V gene are MNHEY and SVGAGI. The CDR3 DNA sequence: TGTGCCAGCACCCATACGGCTAGCGGGAGGGGATATCAGTACTTC. This gives the protein CASTHTASGRGYQYF.

The V gene is TRBV2, the J gene TRBJ1-1, with a tentative D call TRBD1 (5 bases). There are 11 residues in the CDR3. CDR1 is SNHLY and CDR2 is FYNNEI in the germline V gene. With 6 bases removed from V and 7 bases from J, the gap between germline ends came to 9 bases. The CDR3 DNA reads TGTGCCAGCAGGCAGACAGATGAAGCTTTCTTT. It specifies CASRQTDEAFF.